One and the same sample provided the 17 T cell receptor beta chains below, sequenced in a study of T cells after yellow fever vaccination. Each CDR3 protein is one row after TCRdb ran MiXCR on the 5' RACE reads. The sample consists of about 310,000 distinct CDR3 sequences, approximately 3.8% of them appearing once. This material consisted of PBMCs, taken on the day of the yellow fever booster vaccination. The receptors were gathered from a young man who received the YFV17D yellow fever vaccine.

This clonotype has more than one count but fewer than ten. The chain joins TRBV18 to TRBJ2-1, with a tentative D call TRBD2 (6 bases). Deletions cut 3 bases from V and 8 bases from J, with 14 bases between. The CDR3 contains 14 residues. The germline V gene encodes CDR1 KGHSH and CDR2 LQKENI. The CDR3 reads CASSPGEARDEQFF. As DNA, the CDR3 is TGTGCCAGCTCACCGGGGGAGGCCCGCGATGAGCAGTTCTTC.

In its sample, this clonotype was seen many times. The V and J genes are TRBV18 and TRBJ2-3; D may be TRBD1 or TRBD2 (6 bases each). Trimming shortened V by 3 bases and J by 4 bases, and 14 bases separated the two germline ends. Germline CDR1 reads KGHSH; CDR2 reads LQKENI. The CDR3 has 15 residues. The CDR3 sequence: CASSPPGGRADTQYF. The DNA for the CDR3 is TGTGCCAGCTCACCCCCCGGGGGCAGGGCAGATACGCAGTATTTT.

The chain has TRBV20-1 and TRBJ2-2, with unresolved D. Germline lookup yields CDR1 DFQATT and CDR2 SNEGSKA (reference sequence). CDR3 size: 13 residues. V lost 0 bases, J lost 6 bases, and 8 bases lay in between. CDR3 protein: CSARDRRPGELFF. DNA for the CDR3: TGCAGTGCTAGAGATCGAAGACCCGGGGAGCTGTTTTTT.

The sample holds a few counts of this clonotype. V gene TRBV20-1 combines with J gene TRBJ2-5; 9 nucleotides align to TRBD2. This CDR3 is built from 14 residues. Germline values: CDR1 DFQATT, CDR2 SNEGSKA (reference sequence). V dropped 6 bases and J dropped 4; count of bases not matched to a gene: 9. DNA for the CDR3: TGCAGTGCCCGCCGCGGGGGGGCGGGAGAGACCCAGTACTTC. It is translated as CSARRGGAGETQYF.

This clonotype has just a few counts. This sequence joins TRBV7-8 and TRBJ1-2, with 7 bases identical to TRBD1. Trimming at V came to 1 base and at J to 9 bases, leaving 20 bases not matched to a gene. Looked up from germline, CDR1 is SGHVS and CDR2 is FQNEAQ. The CDR3 length is 18 residues. Written as DNA, the CDR3 is TGTGCCAGCAGCTTAGTGAAGGGACAGCCATTAAACGGCGCGAGCTACACCTTC. This gives the protein CASSLVKGQPLNGASYTF.

This clonotype appeared a few times. The V gene is TRBV12-3 or TRBV12-4, the J gene TRBJ1-2; D is undetermined. The CDR3 spans 16 residues. Between the trimmed V and J ends, which lost 3 bases and 3 bases, there was a span of 17 bases. The CDR3 spells CASSFARTTVHYGYTF. CDR3 sequence (DNA): TGTGCCAGCAGTTTTGCCCGGACCACTGTACACTATGGCTACACCTTC.

This clonotype has at least ten counts. This chain links TRBV29-1 with TRBJ2-7, with D possibly being TRBD1 (6 bases). Trimming removed 6 bases from V and 1 base from J, with 13 bases in between. The length of the CDR3 is 13 residues. Germline CDR1 and CDR2: SQVTM and ANQGSEA. The DNA for the CDR3 is TGCAGCGTCTCGACAGGAAGTTCCTACGAGCAGTACTTC. This sequence encodes CSVSTGSSYEQYF.

This clonotype was picked up a small number of times. The V gene is TRBV6-2 or TRBV6-3, the J gene TRBJ2-7; D might be TRBD1 or TRBD2, each matching 6 bases. The germline V and J ends were trimmed by 8 bases and 3 bases, with 20 bases remaining between them. Per the germline V gene, CDR1 is MNHEY and CDR2 is SVGEGT. CDR3 length equals 15 residues. The CDR3 region has the DNA TGTGCCAGCTTCTGGGAGGACAGCCGCATCTACGAGCAGTACTTC. Translation: CASFWEDSRIYEQYF.

This clonotype has just a few counts. The V call is TRBV5-4, the J call TRBJ2-3, with D perhaps matching TRBD1 or TRBD2 (5 bases each). Deletions cut 3 bases from V and 1 base from J, with 15 bases between. CDR1 SGHNT and CDR2 YYREEE come from the germline V gene (reference sequence). The CDR3 is made up of 16 amino acids. CDR3 sequence: CASSSSWGIGTDTQYF. As DNA, the CDR3 is TGTGCCAGCAGCTCTAGTTGGGGGATCGGCACAGATACGCAGTATTTT.

This clonotype was counted many times. This chain joins TRBV20-1 and TRBJ2-7; D gene ambiguous. V was pared by 4 bases and J by 1 base, with 14 bases between. Per the germline V gene, CDR1 is DFQATT and CDR2 is SNEGSKA (reference sequence). This CDR3 comprises 14 residues. CDR3 amino acids: CSATLTPHSYEQYF. The CDR3 DNA is TGCAGTGCTACGCTGACTCCACATTCCTACGAGCAGTACTTC.

This chain uses TRBV7-8 with TRBJ1-2; the D is unclear. Germline CDR1 and CDR2: SGHVS and FQNEAQ. The V gene lost 5 bases and the J gene lost 3 bases, with 22 bases spanning the gap. The CDR3 runs to 17 residues. Here the CDR3 DNA reads TGTGCCAGCAGCCTTAGGCTCGTCTCCCCTAGGGACTATGGCTACACCTTC. This codes for CASSLRLVSPRDYGYTF.

This clonotype was seen a handful of times. The chain couples TRBV4-3 to TRBJ2-1, with 7 nucleotides matching TRBD2. Germline CDR1 is LGHNA and CDR2 is YSLEER. After removal of 1 base from V and 0 bases from J, the junction contained 6 bases not matched to a gene. The CDR3 is 17 amino acids. CDR3 loop: CASSQVGRDHSYNEQFF. The CDR3 nucleotides are TGCGCCAGCAGCCAAGTTGGGAGGGACCACTCCTACAATGAGCAGTTCTTC.

This clonotype was seen a handful of times. The gene calls are TRBV6-5 and TRBJ1-2, with TRBD1 matching 9 bases. The V gene end was trimmed by 0 bases and the J gene end by 2 bases; junction bases not matched to a gene: 1. Per germline, CDR1 MNHEY and CDR2 SVGAGI. CDR3 length equals 15 residues. CDR3 sequence: CASSYSGTGNYGYTF. In DNA form, the CDR3 reads TGTGCCAGCAGTTACTCGGGGACAGGGAACTATGGCTACACCTTC.

This clonotype was recorded many times. The chain employs TRBV7-2 and TRBJ2-2, with D possibly TRBD2 on 6 matching bases. Per the germline V gene, CDR1 is SGHTA and CDR2 is FQGNSA. Trimming took 3 bases from V and 2 from J, leaving 13 bases between them. The CDR3 runs to 16 residues. In DNA form, the CDR3 reads TGTGCCAGCAGCTTTTTCGGGGGTGGTAACACCGGGGAGCTGTTTTTT. Amino acids: CASSFFGGGNTGELFF.

The genes are TRBV5-1 and TRBJ2-3, with 7 nucleotides matching TRBD2. J was trimmed by 6 bases and V by 5 bases; bases with no gene match: 15. Germline V CDR1 and CDR2: SGHRS, YFSETQ. This CDR3 has 16 residues. The CDR3: CASSSGGSGPPDTQYF. The CDR3 DNA is TGCGCCAGCAGTTCTGGGGGTAGCGGGCCCCCGGATACGCAGTATTTT.

By share, this clonotype ranks as medium-sized. The chain employs TRBV27 and TRBJ2-4, with D maybe TRBD2 (5 bases). The CDR3 consists of 14 residues. CDR1 MNHEY and CDR2 SMNVEV come from the germline V gene (reference sequence). V shed 6 bases and J shed 1 base, with 10 bases lying between them. DNA of the CDR3: TGTGCCAGCAGCTTAAGAGGGGCCAAAAACATTCAGTACTTC. Amino acid sequence: CASSLRGAKNIQYF.

This clonotype was detected many times. The chain links TRBV12-3 or TRBV12-4 to TRBJ2-5; 8 bases fit TRBD2. The CDR3 totals 13 residues. V gave up 7 bases and J gave up 5 bases; unmatched junction bases: 6. DNA for the CDR3: TGTGCCAGCATCCTCGGGAGGGGGGAGACCCAGTACTTC. It specifies CASILGRGETQYF.